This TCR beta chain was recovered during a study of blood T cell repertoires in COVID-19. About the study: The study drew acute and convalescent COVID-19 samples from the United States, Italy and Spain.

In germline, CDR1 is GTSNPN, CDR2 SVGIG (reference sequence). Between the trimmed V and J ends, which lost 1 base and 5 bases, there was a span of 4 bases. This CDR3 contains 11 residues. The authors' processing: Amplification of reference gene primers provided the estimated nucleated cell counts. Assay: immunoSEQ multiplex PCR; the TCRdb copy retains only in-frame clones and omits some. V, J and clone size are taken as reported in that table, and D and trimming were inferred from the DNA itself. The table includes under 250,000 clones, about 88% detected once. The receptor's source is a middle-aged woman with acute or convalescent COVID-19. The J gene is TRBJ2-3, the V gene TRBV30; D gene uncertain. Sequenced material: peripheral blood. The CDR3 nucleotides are TGTGCCTGGAGTGCGAGAGATACGCAGTATTTT. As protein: CAWSARDTQYF.